A selection of T cell receptor beta chains follows, all from one sample in a study of T-cell memory formation after mild COVID-19. From the 5' RACE reads, TCRdb called clonotypes with MiXCR, one entry per CDR3 protein. The table records around 340,000 distinct CDR3 sequences, 10% to 15% of them present only once. Sequenced: PBMCs or a T cell subset sorted from them (not recorded which). Every receptor here comes from a man aged 18-30 years who had mild COVID-19 (a few samples of this study predate the infection). Cell type and time point are not known. Both conserved end residues are part of each CDR3. A D gene is named only where the DNA matches it firmly. Only some rows state a clone size, as once, few, many or a class for expanded clones.

TRBV7-9,few,TRBD1,TRBJ2-3,CASSSEVTGSPDTQYF,TGTGCCAGCAGCTCGGAAGTGACAGGGTCCCCGGATACGCAGTATTTT
TRBV20-1,many,TRBD2,TRBJ2-1,CSARPRPGGALDEQFF,TGCAGTGCTAGACCCCGCCCGGGGGGGGCCTTGGATGAGCAGTTCTTC
TRBV6-2/TRBV6-3,few,-,TRBJ1-1,CASRLHPGPYTEAFF,TGTGCCAGCAGACTGCATCCGGGACCGTACACTGAAGCTTTCTTT
TRBV5-4,-,-,TRBJ1-1,CASRMGGKTEAFF,TGTGCCAGCAGAATGGGGGGGAAGACTGAAGCTTTCTTT
TRBV28,many,-,TRBJ1-1,CASSLSGLVGRGTEAFF,TGTGCCAGCAGTTTATCGGGGTTGGTGGGAAGGGGCACTGAAGCTTTCTTT
TRBV7-2,-,-,TRBJ2-2,CATAVRETGELFF,TGTGCCACCGCCGTCAGGGAAACCGGGGAGCTGTTTTTT
TRBV6-2/TRBV6-3,-,TRBD2,TRBJ2-1,CASSRQSTSAEQFF,TGTGCCAGCAGCCGACAATCTACTAGCGCTGAGCAGTTCTTC
TRBV6-5,few,-,TRBJ2-5,CASSPFSGLQETQYF,TGTGCCAGCAGTCCATTTAGCGGACTCCAAGAGACCCAGTACTTC
TRBV10-1,-,-,TRBJ1-1,CASSEGTTNTEAFF,TGCGCCAGCAGTGAAGGGACAACGAACACTGAAGCTTTCTTT
TRBV12-3/TRBV12-4,few,TRBD2,TRBJ2-5,CASRALSGGAETQYF,TGTGCCAGCAGGGCACTTAGCGGGGGGGCGGAGACCCAGTACTTC
TRBV7-8,few,-,TRBJ2-5,CASSLALGVGLIQETQYF,TGTGCCAGCAGCTTAGCGTTGGGGGTAGGGCTGATCCAAGAGACCCAGTACTTC
TRBV12-3/TRBV12-4,few,-,TRBJ2-3,CASSSLGHSGGTQYF,TGTGCCAGCAGTTCTTTGGGCCATTCTGGGGGTACGCAGTATTTT